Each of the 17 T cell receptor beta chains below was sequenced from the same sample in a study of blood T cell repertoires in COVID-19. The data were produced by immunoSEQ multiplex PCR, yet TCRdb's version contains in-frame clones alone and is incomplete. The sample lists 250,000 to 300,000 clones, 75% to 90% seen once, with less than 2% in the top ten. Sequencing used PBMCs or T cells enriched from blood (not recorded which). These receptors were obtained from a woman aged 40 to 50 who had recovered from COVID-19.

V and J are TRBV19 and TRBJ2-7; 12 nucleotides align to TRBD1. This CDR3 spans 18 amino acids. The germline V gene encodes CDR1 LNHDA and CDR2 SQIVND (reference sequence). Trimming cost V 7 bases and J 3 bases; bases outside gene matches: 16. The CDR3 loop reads CASTIGRMGQGARYEQYF. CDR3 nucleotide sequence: TGTGCCAGTACCATAGGCAGAATGGGACAGGGGGCGCGCTACGAGCAGTACTTC.

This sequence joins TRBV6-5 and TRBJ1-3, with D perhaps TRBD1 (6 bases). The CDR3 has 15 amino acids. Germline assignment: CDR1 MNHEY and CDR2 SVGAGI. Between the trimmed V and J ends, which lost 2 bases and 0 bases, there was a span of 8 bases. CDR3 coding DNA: TGTGCCAGCAGTTACGACAGGTCCTCTGGAAACACCATATATTTT. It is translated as CASSYDRSSGNTIYF.

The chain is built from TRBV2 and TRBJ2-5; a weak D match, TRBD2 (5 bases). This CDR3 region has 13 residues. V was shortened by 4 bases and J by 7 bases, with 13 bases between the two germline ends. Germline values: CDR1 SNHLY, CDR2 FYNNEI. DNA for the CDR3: TGTGCCAGCAGTGGCCTTTCTGGAGGGACCCAGTACTTC. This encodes CASSGLSGGTQYF.

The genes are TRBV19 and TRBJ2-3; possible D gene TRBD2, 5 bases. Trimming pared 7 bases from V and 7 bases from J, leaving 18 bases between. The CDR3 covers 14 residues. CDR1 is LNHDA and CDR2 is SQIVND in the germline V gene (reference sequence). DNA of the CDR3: TGTGCCAGTAATCCGGGCATCCCGGGAAATACGCAGTATTTT. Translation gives CASNPGIPGNTQYF. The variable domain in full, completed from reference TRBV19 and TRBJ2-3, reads DGGITQSPKYLFRKEGQNVTLSCEQNLNHDAMYWYRQDPGQGLRLIYYSQIVNDFQKGDIAEGYSVSREKKESFPLTVTSAQKNPTAFYLCASNPGIPGNTQYFGPGTRLTVL.

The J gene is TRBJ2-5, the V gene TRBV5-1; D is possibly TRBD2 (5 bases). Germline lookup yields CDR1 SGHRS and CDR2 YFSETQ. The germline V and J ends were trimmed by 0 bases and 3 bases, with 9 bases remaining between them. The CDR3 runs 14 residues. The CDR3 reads CASSLERSEETQYF. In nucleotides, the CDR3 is TGCGCCAGCAGCTTGGAGCGGTCTGAAGAGACCCAGTACTTC.

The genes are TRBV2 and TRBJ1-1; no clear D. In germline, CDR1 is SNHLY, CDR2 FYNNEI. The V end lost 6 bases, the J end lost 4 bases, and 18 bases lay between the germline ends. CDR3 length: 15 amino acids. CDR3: CASSSQGTASTEAFF. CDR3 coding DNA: TGTGCCAGCAGCTCGCAAGGTACCGCTAGCACTGAAGCTTTCTTT.

The CDR3 nucleotides are TGTGCCAGCTCACCTACGGGGGGTCGAACTGAAGCTTTCTTT. As protein: CASSPTGGRTEAFF. The chain employs TRBV18 and TRBJ1-1; D is perhaps TRBD1 (5 bases). CDR3 length: 14 amino acids. The germline CDR1 and CDR2 sequences are KGHSH and LQKENI. Trimming left V 3 bases short and J 5 bases short, with 13 bases between.

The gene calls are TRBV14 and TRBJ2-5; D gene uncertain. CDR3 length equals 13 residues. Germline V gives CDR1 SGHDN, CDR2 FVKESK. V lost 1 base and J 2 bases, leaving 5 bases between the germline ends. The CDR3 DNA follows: TGTGCCAGCAGCCAAGGGCTTCAAGAGACCCAGTACTTC. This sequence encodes CASSQGLQETQYF.

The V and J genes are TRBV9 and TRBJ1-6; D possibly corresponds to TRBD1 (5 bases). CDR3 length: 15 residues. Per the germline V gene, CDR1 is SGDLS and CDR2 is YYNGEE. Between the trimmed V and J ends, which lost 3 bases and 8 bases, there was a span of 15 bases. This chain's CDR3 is CASSAQGRIDSPLHF. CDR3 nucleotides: TGTGCCAGCAGCGCTCAGGGTCGAATAGATTCACCCCTCCACTTT.

The CDR3 sequence: CASSDRGYSNQPQHF. The CDR3 nucleotides are TGTGCCAGCAGCGACAGGGGATATAGCAATCAGCCCCAGCATTTT. The chain is built from TRBV5-8 and TRBJ1-5; 8 nucleotides match TRBD1. V shed 4 bases, J shed 0 bases, and the junction held 3 bases outside the gene matches. Germline CDR1 is SGHTS and CDR2 is YDEGEE. This CDR3 comprises 15 residues.

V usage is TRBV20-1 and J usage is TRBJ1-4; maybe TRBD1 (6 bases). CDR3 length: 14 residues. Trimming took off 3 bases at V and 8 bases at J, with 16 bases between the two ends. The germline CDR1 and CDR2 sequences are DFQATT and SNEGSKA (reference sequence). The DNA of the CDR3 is TGCAGTGCTAGTGATACAGGGTATAGCGAAAAACTGTTTTTT. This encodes CSASDTGYSEKLFF.

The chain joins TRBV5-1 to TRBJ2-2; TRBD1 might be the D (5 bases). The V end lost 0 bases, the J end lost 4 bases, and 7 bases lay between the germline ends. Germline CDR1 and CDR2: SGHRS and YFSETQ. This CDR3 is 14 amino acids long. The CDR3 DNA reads TGCGCCAGCAGCTTGGGACAGCTCACCGGGGAGCTGTTTTTT. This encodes CASSLGQLTGELFF.

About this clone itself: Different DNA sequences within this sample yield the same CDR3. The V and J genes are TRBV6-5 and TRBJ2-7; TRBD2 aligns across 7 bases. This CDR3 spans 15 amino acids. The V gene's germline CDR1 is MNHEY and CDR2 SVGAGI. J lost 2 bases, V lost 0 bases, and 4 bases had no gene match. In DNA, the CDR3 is TGTGCCAGCAGTTACTCGGCTAGCGGCACCTACGAGCAGTACTTC. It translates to CASSYSASGTYEQYF.

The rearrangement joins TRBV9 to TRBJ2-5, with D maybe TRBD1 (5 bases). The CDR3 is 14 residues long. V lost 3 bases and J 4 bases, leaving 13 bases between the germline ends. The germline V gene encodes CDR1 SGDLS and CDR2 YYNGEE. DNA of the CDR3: TGTGCCAGCAGCGCCACAGGAAGAGGAGAGACCCAGTACTTC. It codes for CASSATGRGETQYF.

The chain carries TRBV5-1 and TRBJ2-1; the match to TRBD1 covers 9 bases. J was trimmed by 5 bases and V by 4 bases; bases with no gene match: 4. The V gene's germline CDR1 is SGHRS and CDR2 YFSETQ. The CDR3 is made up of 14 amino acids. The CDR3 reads CASSGRTGDNEQFF. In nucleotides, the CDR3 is TGCGCCAGCAGCGGAAGGACAGGGGACAATGAGCAGTTCTTC.

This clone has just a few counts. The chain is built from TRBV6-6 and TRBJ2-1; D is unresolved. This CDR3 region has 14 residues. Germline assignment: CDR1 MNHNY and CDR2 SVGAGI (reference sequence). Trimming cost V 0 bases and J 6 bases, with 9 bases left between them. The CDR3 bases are TGTGCCAGCAGTTACTCCGAGCTCGGCAATGAGCAGTTCTTC. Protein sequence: CASSYSELGNEQFF.

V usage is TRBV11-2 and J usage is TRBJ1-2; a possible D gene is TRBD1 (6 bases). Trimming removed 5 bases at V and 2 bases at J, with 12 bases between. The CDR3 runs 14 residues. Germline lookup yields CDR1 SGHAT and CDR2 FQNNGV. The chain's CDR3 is CASSQGRRNYGYTF. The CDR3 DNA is TGTGCCAGCAGCCAGGGGCGAAGAAACTATGGCTACACCTTC.